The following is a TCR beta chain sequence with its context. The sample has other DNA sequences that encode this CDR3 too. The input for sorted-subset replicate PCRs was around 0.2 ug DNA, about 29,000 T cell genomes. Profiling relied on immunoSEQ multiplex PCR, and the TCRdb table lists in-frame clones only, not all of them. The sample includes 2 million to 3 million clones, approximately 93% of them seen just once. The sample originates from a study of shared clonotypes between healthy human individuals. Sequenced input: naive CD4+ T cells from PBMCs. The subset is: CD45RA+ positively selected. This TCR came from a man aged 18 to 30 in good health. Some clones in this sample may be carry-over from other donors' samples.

The CDR3 sequence is CASSLDGQGYTEAFF. CDR3 DNA sequence: TGCGCCAGCAGCTTGGACGGGCAGGGGTACACTGAAGCTTTCTTT. The chain joins TRBV5-1 to TRBJ1-1; possibly TRBD1 for D (6 bases). V was trimmed by 0 bases and J by 3 bases, leaving 12 bases between them. CDR3 length equals 15 residues. Germline V gene sequence: CDR1 SGHRS, CDR2 YFSETQ.